This T cell receptor beta chain is drawn from a study of identical twins. This clonotype was observed a handful of times. This CDR3 is 18 amino acids long. CDR1 SGHAT and CDR2 FQDESV come from the germline V gene (reference sequence). V shed 2 bases and J 4 bases; nucleotides not matched to a gene: 11. TCRdb re-called the 5' RACE reads through MiXCR, storing one row per CDR3 protein. The sample has approximately 600,000 distinct CDR3 sequences; approximately 9.6% are singletons. These data were likewise used in another study, on yellow fever vaccine responses in identical twins.

Sequences were obtained from PBMCs. The source is a woman aged 18-29 years in good health. The chain carries TRBV11-1 and TRBJ2-1; 10 bases agree with TRBD2. The CDR3 here is CASSLSPPSGRPYNEQFF. The CDR3 DNA follows: TGTGCCAGCAGCTTATCCCCCCCTAGCGGGAGACCTTACAATGAGCAGTTCTTC.